Listed below are T cell receptor beta chains from one sample, sequenced in a study of blood T cell repertoires in COVID-19. Measured with immunoSEQ multiplex PCR; TCRdb has only the in-frame clones, and not every one. The table records about 43,000 clones, about nine tenths of them present only once. The sequenced material came from peripheral blood. These receptors were collected from a man in his 60s with active COVID-19. Both conserved end residues are part of each CDR3. A D gene is named only where the DNA matches it firmly.

j_gene | d_gene | v_gene | CDR3nt | CDR3aa
TRBJ1-6 | TRBD1 | TRBV6-6 | TGTGCCAGCACACCCGGAGGGACAGATAATTCACCCCTCCACTTT | CASTPGGTDNSPLHF
TRBJ1-1 | . | TRBV7-2 | TGTGCCAGCAGACCGACCAGGGCCGGAACTGAAGCTTTCTTT | CASRPTRAGTEAFF
TRBJ2-7 | . | TRBV2 | TGTGCCAGCAGGGGAGGGCAGGGGGCCCTTTACGAGCAGTACTTC | CASRGGQGALYEQYF
TRBJ2-5 | . | TRBV7-2 | TGTGCCAGCAGCTTATCTCCCCTAGAGACCCAGTACTTC | CASSLSPLETQYF
TRBJ1-1 | . | TRBV7-9 | TGTGCCAGCAGCACGCAGGGTGACACTGAAGCTTTCTTT | CASSTQGDTEAFF
TRBJ1-2 | . | TRBV7-8 | TGTGCCAGCAGCTTAGCGCGTGGCAGGGGTGGATATGGCTACACCTTC | CASSLARGRGGYGYTF
TRBJ2-3 | . | TRBV5-1 | TGCGCCAGCAGCTTGGTAGCCCTAGCTAGCACAGATACGCAGTATTTT | CASSLVALASTDTQYF
TRBJ1-3 | . | TRBV5-1 | TGCGCCAGCAGCGACGGGACACTCGGAAACACCATATATTTT | CASSDGTLGNTIYF
TRBJ2-5 | TRBD2 | TRBV9 | TGTGCCAGCAGCGCGAGAGGACTAGCGGGAGAGACCCAGTACTTC | CASSARGLAGETQYF
TRBJ2-1 | TRBD1 | TRBV10-1 | TGCGCCAGCAGTGAGTCTATACAGGGGTCGCAGTTCTTC | CASSESIQGSQFF
TRBJ2-7 | TRBD2 | TRBV29-1 | TGCAGCGTTACCCGCATTGGGGGGGCCTACGAGCAGTACTTC | CSVTRIGGAYEQYF
TRBJ2-1 | TRBD2 | TRBV5-1 | TGCGCCAGCAGCTTGGCCCCTGGACTAGATATCGGTGAGCAGTTCTTC | CASSLAPGLDIGEQFF
TRBJ1-2 | TRBD1 | TRBV6-4 | TGTGCCAGCAGTGACGGGCAAGGGGGCAGTCCTACCTATGGCTACACCTTC | CASSDGQGGSPTYGYTF
TRBJ2-5 | TRBD1 | TRBV19 | TGTGCCAGTAGTATAGCGACAGGGTCGATAGCAAAGACCCAGTACTTC | CASSIATGSIAKTQYF
TRBJ2-3 | . | TRBV3-1/TRBV3-2 | TGTGCCAGCAGCCAAGGACGGGACTTGAGCACAGATACGCAGTATTTT | CASSQGRDLSTDTQYF
TRBJ2-1 | TRBD1 | TRBV19 | TGTGCCAGTAGTACCGGGACAGGGGGCCTGAATGAGCAGTTCTTC | CASSTGTGGLNEQFF
TRBJ2-1 | . | TRBV7-3 | TGTGCCAGCAGCTTAACCCCGGGGGGCCGAGGCCTAGGGAATGAGCAGTTCTTC | CASSLTPGGRGLGNEQFF
TRBJ2-5 | . | TRBV7-7 | TGTGCCAGCAGCCAGCGGGTAGGAGAGACCCAGTACTTC | CASSQRVGETQYF